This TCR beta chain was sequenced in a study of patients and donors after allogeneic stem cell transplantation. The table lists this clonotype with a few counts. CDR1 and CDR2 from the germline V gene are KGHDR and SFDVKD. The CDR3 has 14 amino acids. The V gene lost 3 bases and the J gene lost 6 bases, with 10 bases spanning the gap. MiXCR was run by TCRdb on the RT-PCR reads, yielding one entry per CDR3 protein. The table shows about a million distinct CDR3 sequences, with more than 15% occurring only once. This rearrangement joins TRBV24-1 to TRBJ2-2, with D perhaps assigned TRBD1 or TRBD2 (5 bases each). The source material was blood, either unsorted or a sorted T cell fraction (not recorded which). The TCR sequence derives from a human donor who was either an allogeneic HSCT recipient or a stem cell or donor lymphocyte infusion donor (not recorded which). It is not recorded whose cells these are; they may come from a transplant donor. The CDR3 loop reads CATSDPGTAGELFF. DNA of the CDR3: TGTGCCACCAGTGATCCCGGGACCGCCGGGGAGCTGTTTTTT.